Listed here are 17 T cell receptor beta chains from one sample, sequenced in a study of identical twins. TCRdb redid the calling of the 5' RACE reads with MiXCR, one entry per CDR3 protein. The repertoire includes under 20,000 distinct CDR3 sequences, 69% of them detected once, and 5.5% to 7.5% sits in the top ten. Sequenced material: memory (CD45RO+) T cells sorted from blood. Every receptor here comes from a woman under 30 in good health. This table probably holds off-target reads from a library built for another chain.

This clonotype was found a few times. Written as DNA, the CDR3 is TGTGCCAGCAGCCCCCGAGGCACCGGGGAGCTGTTTTTT. It yields the protein CASSPRGTGELFF. The V call is TRBV7-6, the J call TRBJ2-2; D gene uncertain. The CDR3 totals 13 residues. Germline lookup yields CDR1 SGHVS and CDR2 FNYEAQ. Trimming removed 5 bases at V and 4 bases at J, with 8 bases between.

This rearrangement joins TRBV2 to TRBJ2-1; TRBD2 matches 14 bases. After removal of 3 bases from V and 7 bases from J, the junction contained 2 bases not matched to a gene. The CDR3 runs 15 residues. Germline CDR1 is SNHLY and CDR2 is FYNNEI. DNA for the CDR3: TGTGCCAGCAGTGAGGGACTAGCGGGAGCGAATGAGCAGTTCTTC. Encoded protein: CASSEGLAGANEQFF. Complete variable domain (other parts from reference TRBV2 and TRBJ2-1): EPEVTQTPSHQVTQMGQEVILRCVPISNHLYFYWYRQILGQKVEFLVSFYNNEISEKSEIFDDQFSVERPDGSNFTLKIRSTKLEDSAMYFCASSEGLAGANEQFFGPGTRLTVL.

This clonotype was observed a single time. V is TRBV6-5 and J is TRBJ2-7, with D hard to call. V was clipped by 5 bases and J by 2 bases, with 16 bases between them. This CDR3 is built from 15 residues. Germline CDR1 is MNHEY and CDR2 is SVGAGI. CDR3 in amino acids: CASSRSTRSPYEQYF. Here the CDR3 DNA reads TGTGCCAGCAGTCGATCGACCCGATCCCCCTACGAGCAGTACTTC.

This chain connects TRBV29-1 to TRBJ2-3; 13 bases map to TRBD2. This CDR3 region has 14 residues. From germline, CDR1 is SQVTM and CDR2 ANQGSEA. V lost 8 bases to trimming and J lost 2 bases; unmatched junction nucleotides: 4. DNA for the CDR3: TGCAGCCTCGGGACTAGCGGGAACACAGATACGCAGTATTTT. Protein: CSLGTSGNTDTQYF.

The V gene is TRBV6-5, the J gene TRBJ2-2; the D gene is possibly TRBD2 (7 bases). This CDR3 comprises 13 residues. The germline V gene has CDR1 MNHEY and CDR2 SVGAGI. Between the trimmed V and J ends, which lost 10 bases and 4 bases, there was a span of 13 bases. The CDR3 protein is CAIRGGGTGELFF. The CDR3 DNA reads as TGTGCCATCCGCGGGGGCGGCACCGGGGAGCTGTTTTTT.

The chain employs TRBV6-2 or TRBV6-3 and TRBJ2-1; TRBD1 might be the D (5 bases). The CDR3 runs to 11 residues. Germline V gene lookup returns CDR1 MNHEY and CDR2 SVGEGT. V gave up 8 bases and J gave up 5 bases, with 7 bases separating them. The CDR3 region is CASDSNNEQFF. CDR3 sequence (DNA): TGTGCCAGCGACAGCAACAATGAGCAGTTCTTC.

Written as DNA, the CDR3 is TGTGCCAGCAGTTTTTCGGGCCTAGCGGGAGATCCCGACACCGGGGAGCTGTTTTTT. Amino acid sequence: CASSFSGLAGDPDTGELFF. The J gene is TRBJ2-2, the V gene TRBV27; the match to TRBD2 covers 10 bases. The CDR3 totals 19 residues. Looked up from germline, CDR1 is MNHEY and CDR2 is SMNVEV (reference sequence). Germline trimming cut 3 bases from V and 3 bases from J; bases unmatched to any gene: 13.

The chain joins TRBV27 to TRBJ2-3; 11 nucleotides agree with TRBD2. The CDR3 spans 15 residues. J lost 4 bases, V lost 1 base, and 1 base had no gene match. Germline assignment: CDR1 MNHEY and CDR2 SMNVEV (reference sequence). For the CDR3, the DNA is TGTGCCAGCAGTTTATTAGCGGGAGGGGCAGATACGCAGTATTTT. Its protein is CASSLLAGGADTQYF.

The CDR3 region has the DNA TGCAGTGCAGCTGGGCCTACTGACACCATATATTTT. Translation: CSAAGPTDTIYF. V gene TRBV20-1 combines with J gene TRBJ1-3, with D unclear. Trimming took 6 bases from V and 8 from J, leaving 14 bases between them. In germline, CDR1 is DFQATT, CDR2 SNEGSKA (reference sequence). This CDR3 is 12 amino acids long.

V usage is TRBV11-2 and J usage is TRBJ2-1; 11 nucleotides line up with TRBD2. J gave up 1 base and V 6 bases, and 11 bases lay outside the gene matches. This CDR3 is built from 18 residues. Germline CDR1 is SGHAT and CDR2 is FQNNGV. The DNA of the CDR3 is TGTGCCAGCAGTCTCGGGCCTAGCGGGAGGCGATCCTACAATGAGCAGTTCTTC. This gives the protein CASSLGPSGRRSYNEQFF.

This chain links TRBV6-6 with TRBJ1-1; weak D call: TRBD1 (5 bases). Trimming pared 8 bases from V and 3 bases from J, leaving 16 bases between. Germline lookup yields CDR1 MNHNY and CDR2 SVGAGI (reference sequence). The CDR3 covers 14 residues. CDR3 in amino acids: CASGTIRQHTEAFF. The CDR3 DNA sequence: TGTGCCAGCGGGACCATTAGACAGCACACTGAAGCTTTCTTT.

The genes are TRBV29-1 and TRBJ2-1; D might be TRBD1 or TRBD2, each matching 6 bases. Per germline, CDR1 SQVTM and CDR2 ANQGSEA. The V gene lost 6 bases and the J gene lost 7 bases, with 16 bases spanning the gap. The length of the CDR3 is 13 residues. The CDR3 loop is CSVGIRRGNEQFF. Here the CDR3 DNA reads TGCAGCGTGGGCATAAGGAGGGGGAATGAGCAGTTCTTC.

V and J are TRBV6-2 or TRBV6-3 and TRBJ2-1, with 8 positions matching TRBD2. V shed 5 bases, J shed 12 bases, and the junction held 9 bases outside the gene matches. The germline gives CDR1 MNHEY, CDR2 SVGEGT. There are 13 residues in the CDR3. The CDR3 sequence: CASSLLTSAGQFF. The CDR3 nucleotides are TGTGCCAGCAGTCTGTTGACTAGCGCGGGGCAGTTCTTC.

In DNA, the CDR3 is TGTGCCAGCAGGAAGGGGGATGGTAATCAGCCCCAGCATTTT. This sequence encodes CASRKGDGNQPQHF. The V gene is TRBV6-1, the J gene TRBJ1-5; tentative D call: TRBD1 (6 bases). CDR1 MNHNS and CDR2 SASEGT come from the germline V gene. Trimming stripped 6 bases from V and 4 bases from J, with 13 bases between. CDR3 size: 14 residues.

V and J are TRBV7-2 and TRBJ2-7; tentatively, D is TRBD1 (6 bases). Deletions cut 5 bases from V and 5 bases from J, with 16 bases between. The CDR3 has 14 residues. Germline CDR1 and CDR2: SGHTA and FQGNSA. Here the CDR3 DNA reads TGTGCCAGCAGCCAGGGGCAGGGGTTCGACGAGCAGTACTTC. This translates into CASSQGQGFDEQYF.

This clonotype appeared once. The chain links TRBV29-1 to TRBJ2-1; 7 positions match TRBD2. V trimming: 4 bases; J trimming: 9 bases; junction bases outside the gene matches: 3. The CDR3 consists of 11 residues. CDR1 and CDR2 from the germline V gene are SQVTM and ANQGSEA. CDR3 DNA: TGCAGCGTTGGGACTAGGGTTGAGCAGTTCTTC. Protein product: CSVGTRVEQFF.

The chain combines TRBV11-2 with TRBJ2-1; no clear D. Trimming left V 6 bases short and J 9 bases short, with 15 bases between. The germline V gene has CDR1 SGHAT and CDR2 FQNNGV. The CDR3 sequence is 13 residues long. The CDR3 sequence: CASSPSWGGEQFF. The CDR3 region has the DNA TGTGCCAGCAGTCCTTCCTGGGGTGGTGAGCAGTTCTTC.